Ten or more counts support the clone carrying this T cell receptor beta chain. What it binds is not known. This sample is part of a study of early T cells in non-severe SARS-CoV-2 infection. Study background: Sequencing was performed on bulk RNA from unsorted whole blood, leaving chains unpaired.

Study findings and constraints: Private and CD4 specificities were missed by VDJdb matching, which favored anti-spike CD8 responses.

Unique molecular identifiers tagged individual cDNA molecules. Each CDR3 protein is one row after TCRdb ran MiXCR on the 5' RACE reads. This table holds some 46,000 distinct CDR3 sequences, 9.3% found once. Germline V gene sequence: CDR1 SGHTA, CDR2 FQGNSA. The CDR3 loop spans 15 amino acids. Trimming removed 4 bases from V and 4 bases from J; junction bases left unmatched: 6. V and J are TRBV7-2 and TRBJ2-5; TRBD2 aligns across 10 bases. The sequence came from an adult who was a healthcare worker with PCR-confirmed SARS-CoV-2 infection or an uninfected control (not recorded which). The sample taken for sequencing was whole blood. Here the CDR3 reads CASSSAGGPGETQYF. The CDR3 DNA is TGTGCCAGCAGCTCAGCGGGAGGGCCGGGAGAGACCCAGTACTTC.